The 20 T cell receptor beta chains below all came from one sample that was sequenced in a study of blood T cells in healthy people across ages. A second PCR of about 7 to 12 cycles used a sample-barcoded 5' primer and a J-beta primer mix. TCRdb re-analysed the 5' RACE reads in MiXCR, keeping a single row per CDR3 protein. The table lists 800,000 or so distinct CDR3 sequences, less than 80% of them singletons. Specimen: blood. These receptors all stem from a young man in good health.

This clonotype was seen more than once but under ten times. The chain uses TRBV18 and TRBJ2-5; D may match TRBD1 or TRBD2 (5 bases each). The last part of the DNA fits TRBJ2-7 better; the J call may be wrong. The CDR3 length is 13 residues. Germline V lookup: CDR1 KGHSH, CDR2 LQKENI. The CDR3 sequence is CASSPGVIGEQYF. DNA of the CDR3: TGTGCCAGCTCACCGGGGGTAATCGGCGAGCAGTACTTC.

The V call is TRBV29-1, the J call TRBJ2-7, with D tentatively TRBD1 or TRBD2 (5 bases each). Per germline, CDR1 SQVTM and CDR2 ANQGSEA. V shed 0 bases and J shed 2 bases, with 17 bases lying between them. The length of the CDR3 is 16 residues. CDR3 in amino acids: CSVEDPLRDETYEQYF. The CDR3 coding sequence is TGCAGCGTTGAAGATCCCCTCCGGGACGAAACCTACGAGCAGTACTTC.

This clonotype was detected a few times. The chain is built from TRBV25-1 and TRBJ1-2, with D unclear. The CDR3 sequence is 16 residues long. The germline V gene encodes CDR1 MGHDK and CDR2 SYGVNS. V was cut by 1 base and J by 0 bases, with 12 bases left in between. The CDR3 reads CASSESEAGSNYGYTF. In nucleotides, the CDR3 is TGTGCCAGCAGTGAATCTGAGGCGGGTTCTAACTATGGCTACACCTTC.

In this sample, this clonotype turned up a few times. In DNA, the CDR3 is TGCAGTGCTAGACCCCAGCGGGGGGCCAATGAGCAGTTCTTC. It codes for CSARPQRGANEQFF. The genes are TRBV20-1 and TRBJ2-1; 9 bases fit TRBD2. CDR1 and CDR2 (germline): DFQATT, SNEGSKA (reference sequence). The CDR3 is 14 amino acids. V trimming: 2 bases; J trimming: 6 bases; junction bases outside the gene matches: 5.

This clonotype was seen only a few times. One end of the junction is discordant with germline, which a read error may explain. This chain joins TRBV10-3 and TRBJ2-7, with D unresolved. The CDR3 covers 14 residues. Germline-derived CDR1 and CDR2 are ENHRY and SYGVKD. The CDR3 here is CAISGSTESYEQYF. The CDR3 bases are TGTGCCATCAGTGGGTCTACGGAATCCTACGAGCAGTACTTT.

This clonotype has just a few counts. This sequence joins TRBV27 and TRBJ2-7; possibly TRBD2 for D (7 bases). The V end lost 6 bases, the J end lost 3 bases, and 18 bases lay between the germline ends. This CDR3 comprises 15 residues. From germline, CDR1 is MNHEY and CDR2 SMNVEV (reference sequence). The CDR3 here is CASSPSRGAYYEQYF. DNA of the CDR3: TGTGCCAGCAGCCCGAGTCGGGGGGCCTACTACGAGCAGTACTTC.

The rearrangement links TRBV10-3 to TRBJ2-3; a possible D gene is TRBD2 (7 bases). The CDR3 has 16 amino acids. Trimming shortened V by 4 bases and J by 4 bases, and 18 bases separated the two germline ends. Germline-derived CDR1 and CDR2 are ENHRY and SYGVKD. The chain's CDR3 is CAISAKAGRGSDTQYF. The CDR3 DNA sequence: TGTGCCATCAGTGCGAAAGCGGGGAGGGGGTCAGATACGCAGTATTTT.

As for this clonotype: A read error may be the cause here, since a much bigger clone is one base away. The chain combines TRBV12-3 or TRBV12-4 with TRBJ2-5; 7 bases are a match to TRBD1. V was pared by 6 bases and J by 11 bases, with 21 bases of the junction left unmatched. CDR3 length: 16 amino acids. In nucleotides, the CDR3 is TGTGCCAGCAGAACCTCGGGGACAGAGGGTTACAATGAGCAGTACTTC. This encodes CASRTSGTEGYNEQYF.

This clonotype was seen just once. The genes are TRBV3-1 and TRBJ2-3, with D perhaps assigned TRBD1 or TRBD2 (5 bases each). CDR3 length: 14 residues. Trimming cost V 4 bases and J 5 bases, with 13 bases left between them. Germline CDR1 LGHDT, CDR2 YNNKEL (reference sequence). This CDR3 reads CASSLLGAEDTQYF. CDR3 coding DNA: TGTGCCAGCAGCCTGCTCGGGGCCGAAGATACGCAGTATTTT.

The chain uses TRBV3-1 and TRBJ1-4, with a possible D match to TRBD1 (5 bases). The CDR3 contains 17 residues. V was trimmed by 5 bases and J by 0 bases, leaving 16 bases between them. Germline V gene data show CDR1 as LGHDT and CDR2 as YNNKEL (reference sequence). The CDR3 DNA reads TGTGCCAGCAGCGAAGGGCAGGGAGGAGCAACTAATGAAAAACTGTTTTTT. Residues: CASSEGQGGATNEKLFF.

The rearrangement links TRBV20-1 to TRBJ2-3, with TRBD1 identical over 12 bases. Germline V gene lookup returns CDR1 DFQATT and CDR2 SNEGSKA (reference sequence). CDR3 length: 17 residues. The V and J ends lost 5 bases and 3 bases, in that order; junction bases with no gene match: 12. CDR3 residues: CSARGTGGGVLTDTQYF. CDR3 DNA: TGCAGTGCTCGGGGGACAGGGGGCGGAGTCTTGACAGATACGCAGTATTTT.

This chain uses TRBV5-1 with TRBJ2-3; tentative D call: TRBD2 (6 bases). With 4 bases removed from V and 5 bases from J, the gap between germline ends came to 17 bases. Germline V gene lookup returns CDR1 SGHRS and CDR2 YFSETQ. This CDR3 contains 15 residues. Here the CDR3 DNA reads TGCGCCAGCAGCCCCAGGGACTCTCCCTTAGATACGCAGTATTTT. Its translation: CASSPRDSPLDTQYF.

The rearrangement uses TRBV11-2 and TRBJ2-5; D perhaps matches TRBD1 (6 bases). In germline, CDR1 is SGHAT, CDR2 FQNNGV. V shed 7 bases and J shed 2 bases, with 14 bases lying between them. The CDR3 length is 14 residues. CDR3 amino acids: CASTQAGQQETQYF. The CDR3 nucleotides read TGTGCCAGCACCCAAGCCGGACAGCAAGAGACCCAGTACTTC.

CDR3 region: CASSYSRDRGRADEQFF. The CDR3, as DNA: TGTGCCAGCAGTTACTCCCGGGACAGGGGGCGCGCCGATGAGCAGTTCTTC. This chain joins TRBV6-5 and TRBJ2-1; 12 positions agree with TRBD1. Germline loops: CDR1 MNHEY, CDR2 SVGAGI. V trimming: 0 bases; J trimming: 8 bases; junction bases outside the gene matches: 8. This CDR3 comprises 17 residues.

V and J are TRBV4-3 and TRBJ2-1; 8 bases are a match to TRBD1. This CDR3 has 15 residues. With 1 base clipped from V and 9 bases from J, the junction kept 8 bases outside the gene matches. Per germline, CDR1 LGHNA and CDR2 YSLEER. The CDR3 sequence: CASSQGARGLGEQFF. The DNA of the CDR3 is TGCGCCAGCAGCCAAGGGGCCAGGGGGCTGGGTGAGCAGTTCTTC.

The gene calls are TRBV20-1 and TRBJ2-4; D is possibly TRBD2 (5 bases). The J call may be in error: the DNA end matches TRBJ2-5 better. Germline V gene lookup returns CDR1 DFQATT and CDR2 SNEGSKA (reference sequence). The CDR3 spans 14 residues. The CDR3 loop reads CSARAAGAQETQYF. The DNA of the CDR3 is TGCAGTGCTAGAGCCGCGGGCGCTCAAGAGACCCAGTACTTC.

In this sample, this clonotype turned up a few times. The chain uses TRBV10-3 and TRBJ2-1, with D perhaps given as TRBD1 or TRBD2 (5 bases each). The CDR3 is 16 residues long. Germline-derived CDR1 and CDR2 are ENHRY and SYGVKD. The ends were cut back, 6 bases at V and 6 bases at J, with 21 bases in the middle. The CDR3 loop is CAISSALGGLGNEQFF. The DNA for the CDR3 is TGTGCCATCAGCTCCGCCCTTGGGGGATTAGGCAATGAGCAGTTCTTC.

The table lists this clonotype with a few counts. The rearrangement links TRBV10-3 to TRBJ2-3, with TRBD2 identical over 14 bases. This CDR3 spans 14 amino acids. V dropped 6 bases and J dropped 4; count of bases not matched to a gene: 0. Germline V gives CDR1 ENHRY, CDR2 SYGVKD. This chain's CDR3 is CAIRTSGGADTQYF. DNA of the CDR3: TGTGCCATCAGGACTAGCGGGGGGGCAGATACGCAGTATTTT.

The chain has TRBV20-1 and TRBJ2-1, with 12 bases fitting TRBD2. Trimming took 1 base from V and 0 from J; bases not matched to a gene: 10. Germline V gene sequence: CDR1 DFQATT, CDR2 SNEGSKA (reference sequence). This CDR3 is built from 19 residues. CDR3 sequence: CSARAPASGGVYSYNEQFF. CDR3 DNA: TGCAGTGCTAGAGCCCCGGCTAGCGGGGGGGTATACTCCTACAATGAGCAGTTCTTC.

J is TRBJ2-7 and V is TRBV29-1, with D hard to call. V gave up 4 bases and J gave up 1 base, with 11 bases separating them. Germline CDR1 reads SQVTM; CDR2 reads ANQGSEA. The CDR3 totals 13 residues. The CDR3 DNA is TGCAGCGTTGTTCTCAGCGCTTCCTACGAGCAGTACTTC. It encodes CSVVLSASYEQYF.